This T cell receptor beta chain comes out of a study of CD8 T cells in ankylosing spondylitis. This clonotype has more than one count but fewer than ten. TCRdb used MiXCR to reprocess the 5' RACE reads, holding one entry per CDR3 protein. The sample has 300,000 to 400,000 distinct CDR3 sequences, about 15% seen once; the top ten hold less than 1.1%. From germline, CDR1 is SGHAT and CDR2 FQNNGV. The CDR3 totals 17 residues. Trimming stripped 7 bases from V and 4 bases from J, with 26 bases between. The V call is TRBV11-2, the J call TRBJ2-7; TRBD1 might be the D (6 bases). The sample consisted of blood, either unsorted or a sorted T cell fraction (not recorded which). The TCR sequence derives from a male donor with ankylosing spondylitis or in good health (not recorded which). CDR3 sequence: CASTKEGLRDNRYEQYF. The CDR3 bases are TGTGCCAGCACTAAAGAGGGTCTCCGGGACAACAGGTACGAGCAGTACTTC.